A selection of T cell receptor beta chains follows, all from one sample in a study of metastatic and nonmetastatic thyroid tumors. TCRdb reprocessed the PCR reads using MiXCR. The repertoire holds about 40,000 clones, with roughly a sixth as singletons. Sequenced input: blood. These receptors originate from a female donor with papillary thyroid cancer or a benign thyroid nodule (not recorded which). Some clones in this sample may be carry-over from other donors' samples. Each CDR3 is given without its conserved first and last residue. Each record gives: J gene, D gene, clone size, CDR3 length, V gene, CDR3 protein. A D gene is named only where the DNA matches it firmly. Rows may omit the clone size; those that give it use once, few, many or a size class.

J: TRBJ1-1
D: .
size: many
length: 11
V: TRBV10-3
CDR3: AIKADPNTEAF

J: TRBJ2-1
D: .
size: .
length: 15
V: TRBV7-2
CDR3: ASSQTGAGVGRDEQF

J: TRBJ1-4
D: TRBD1
size: many
length: 13
V: TRBV5-1
CDR3: ASSSQGVKEEKLF

J: TRBJ2-2
D: .
size: .
length: 15
V: TRBV4-1
CDR3: ASIPFVGAPNTGELF

J: TRBJ2-7
D: TRBD1
size: many
length: 14
V: TRBV10-3
CDR3: AISESPPTGTYEQY

J: TRBJ2-2
D: .
size: many
length: 12
V: TRBV9
CDR3: ASSEQDESGELF

J: TRBJ2-3
D: TRBD2
size: many
length: 13
V: TRBV7-3
CDR3: ASSFAGGNTDTQY

J: TRBJ2-1
D: .
size: few
length: 14
V: TRBV27
CDR3: ASSLSGGNSYNEQF

J: TRBJ1-6
D: TRBD1
size: many
length: 14
V: TRBV28
CDR3: ASSLLRGQYGSPLH

J: TRBJ2-7
D: .
size: many
length: 11
V: TRBV30
CDR3: AWSGHSLYEQY

J: TRBJ1-1
D: TRBD1
size: .
length: 15
V: TRBV6-4
CDR3: ASSGRECLQGYTEAF

J: TRBJ2-7
D: TRBD2
size: many
length: 13
V: TRBV5-4
CDR3: ASSLDAGGQYEQY

J: TRBJ2-7
D: TRBD1
size: few
length: 14
V: TRBV6-5
CDR3: ASSYPRGISYYEQY

J: TRBJ2-2
D: TRBD1
size: many
length: 14
V: TRBV27
CDR3: ASSLGTVPNTGELF

J: TRBJ2-3
D: .
size: many
length: 10
V: TRBV7-2
CDR3: ASSSLGDTQY

J: TRBJ2-1
D: TRBD2
size: .
length: 14
V: TRBV3-1
CDR3: ASSHSAGDPRNGQF

J: TRBJ2-1
D: TRBD2
size: many
length: 15
V: TRBV5-1
CDR3: ASSLGTSGYIYNEQF

J: TRBJ2-3
D: TRBD1
size: many
length: 14
V: TRBV5-5
CDR3: ASSYGTGMGTDTQY

J: TRBJ2-5
D: TRBD1
size: many
length: 12
V: TRBV11-3
CDR3: ASSPHRGRETQY

J: TRBJ2-7
D: .
size: few
length: 11
V: TRBV27
CDR3: ASSLGLSYEQY

J: TRBJ1-1
D: .
size: many
length: 11
V: TRBV10-2
CDR3: ASSEGDNTEAF

J: TRBJ2-5
D: .
size: many
length: 12
V: TRBV5-1
CDR3: ASSLGRGKETQY

J: TRBJ1-2
D: .
size: few
length: 12
V: TRBV7-2
CDR3: ASAPRDQNYGYT

J: TRBJ2-1
D: .
size: many
length: 12
V: TRBV27
CDR3: ASSSGLPRDEQF

J: TRBJ2-3
D: .
size: .
length: 16
V: TRBV11-2
CDR3: ASSSRPIGLRHTDTQY

J: TRBJ1-3
D: .
size: many
length: 12
V: TRBV9
CDR3: ASSPELTGNTIY

J: TRBJ2-7
D: .
size: many
length: 11
V: TRBV20-1
CDR3: SAPWGAADEQY

J: TRBJ1-2
D: .
size: many
length: 13
V: TRBV15
CDR3: ATSRAGESNYGYT